This entry concerns a single T cell receptor (beta chain). Germline V gene data show CDR1 as LGHNA and CDR2 as YNFKEQ. J was trimmed by 6 bases and V by 4 bases; bases with no gene match: 11. The CDR3 is 16 residues long. Investigators spread the genomic DNA of each subset evenly over several immunoSEQ plates. Sequencing was performed with immunoSEQ multiplex PCR; in TCRdb, only in-frame clones are kept and a portion is missing. The top ten clones hold about 1.5% of a sample with about 2.2 million clones, approximately 94% of them seen once. This sample is part of a study of shared clonotypes between healthy human individuals. Positive CCR7 selection of CD45RO-negative cells yielded the naive CD8 cells, and terminally differentiated effector memory CD45RA+ cells were excluded. All donors were healthy HIV-negative adults lacking recent acute infections or vaccinations.

Sequencing used naive CD8+ T cells from PBMCs. The chain couples TRBV4-2 to TRBJ2-1; 8 bases are a match to TRBD2. The TCR originated in a man younger than 30 in good health. Some clones in this sample may be carry-over from other donors' samples. CDR3 coding DNA: TGTGCCAGCAGCCTACCAGCGGGAGACTCCATCAATGAGCAGTTCTTC. It translates to CASSLPAGDSINEQFF.